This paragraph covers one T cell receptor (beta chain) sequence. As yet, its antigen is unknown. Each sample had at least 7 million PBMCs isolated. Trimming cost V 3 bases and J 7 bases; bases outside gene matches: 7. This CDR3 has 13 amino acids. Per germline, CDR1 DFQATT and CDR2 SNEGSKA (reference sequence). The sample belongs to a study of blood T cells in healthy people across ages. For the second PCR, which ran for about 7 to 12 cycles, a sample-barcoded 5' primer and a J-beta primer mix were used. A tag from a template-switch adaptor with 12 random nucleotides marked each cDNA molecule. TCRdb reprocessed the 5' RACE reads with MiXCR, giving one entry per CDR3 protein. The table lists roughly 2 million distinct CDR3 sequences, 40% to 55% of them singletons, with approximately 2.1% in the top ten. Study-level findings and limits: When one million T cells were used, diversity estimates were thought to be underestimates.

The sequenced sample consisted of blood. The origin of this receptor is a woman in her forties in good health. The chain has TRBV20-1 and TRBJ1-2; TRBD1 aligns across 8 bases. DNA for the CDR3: TGCAGTGCTAGGGGCGGGACAGGCTGTGGCTACACCTTC. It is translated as CSARGGTGCGYTF.